A selection of T cell receptor beta chains follows, all from one sample in a study of siplizumab effects on memory and regulatory T cells. Repertoires were generated with immunoSEQ multiplex PCR, while TCRdb's copy carries only in-frame clones and drops some. The profile covers thousands of clones, with about 72% appearing a single time and roughly two thirds taken by the ten largest. The specimen was effector memory CD8+ T cells sorted from blood. The receptors originated from a human donor in good health. The conserved cysteine and the conserved F or W are not part of the CDR3 here. A clone size is listed for some rows: how often the clone was seen (once, few, many), or a class if it is expanded.

v_gene: TRBV7-2; abundance: .; CDR3aa: ASSLVKAEAF
v_gene: TRBV4-1; abundance: .; CDR3aa: ASSQEGSRGPDAF
v_gene: TRBV5-6; abundance: .; CDR3aa: ASGILSNTGELF
v_gene: TRBV5-8; abundance: few; CDR3aa: ASSLVGAMSNQPQH
v_gene: TRBV13; abundance: .; CDR3aa: ASKNTGELF
v_gene: TRBV6-6; abundance: large; CDR3aa: ASSLGRSSYEQY
v_gene: TRBV6-5; abundance: .; CDR3aa: ASGGLAGSDTQY
v_gene: TRBV6-1; abundance: few; CDR3aa: ASSEGDIAGAYEQY
v_gene: TRBV6-1; abundance: .; CDR3aa: ASSEGSGSTDTQY
v_gene: TRBV6-4; abundance: few; CDR3aa: ASRPTGLSYEQY
v_gene: TRBV7-9; abundance: .; CDR3aa: ASSQTADTQY
v_gene: TRBV5-4; abundance: .; CDR3aa: ASSGTGALYEQY
v_gene: TRBV6-1; abundance: .; CDR3aa: ASIKGVYPAETQY
v_gene: TRBV6-6; abundance: once; CDR3aa: ASSSGPDLHRGYT
v_gene: TRBV4-1; abundance: .; CDR3aa: ASSHPGQGNTGELF
v_gene: TRBV27; abundance: .; CDR3aa: ASSWNSGNEQF
v_gene: TRBV6-1; abundance: .; CDR3aa: ASDSGGHGDTQY
v_gene: TRBV6-1; abundance: .; CDR3aa: ASSEKDSVNIQY
v_gene: TRBV6-6; abundance: .; CDR3aa: ASSYGGGEDEKLF
v_gene: TRBV6-9; abundance: .; CDR3aa: ASSLSRGLLNGYT
v_gene: TRBV11-1; abundance: .; CDR3aa: ASAELEEETQY
v_gene: TRBV7-2; abundance: .; CDR3aa: ASSFTGRMAEAF
v_gene: TRBV7-9; abundance: .; CDR3aa: ASSAPGGLRSLH
v_gene: TRBV19; abundance: .; CDR3aa: ASSWGLKYGYT
v_gene: TRBV6-5; abundance: few; CDR3aa: ASIQGVGTGELF
v_gene: TRBV4-2; abundance: .; CDR3aa: ASSQGGGGINEQF
v_gene: TRBV5-1; abundance: .; CDR3aa: ASSLDGGNLIEQY
v_gene: TRBV10-3; abundance: .; CDR3aa: AIRGPAGDTQY
v_gene: TRBV6-1; abundance: .; CDR3aa: ASSELPGQGGETQY
v_gene: TRBV28; abundance: .; CDR3aa: ASSFSQGGWTGELF
v_gene: TRBV28; abundance: .; CDR3aa: ASSPSGQGHEQF
v_gene: TRBV7-3; abundance: .; CDR3aa: ASSLTQVGNIQY